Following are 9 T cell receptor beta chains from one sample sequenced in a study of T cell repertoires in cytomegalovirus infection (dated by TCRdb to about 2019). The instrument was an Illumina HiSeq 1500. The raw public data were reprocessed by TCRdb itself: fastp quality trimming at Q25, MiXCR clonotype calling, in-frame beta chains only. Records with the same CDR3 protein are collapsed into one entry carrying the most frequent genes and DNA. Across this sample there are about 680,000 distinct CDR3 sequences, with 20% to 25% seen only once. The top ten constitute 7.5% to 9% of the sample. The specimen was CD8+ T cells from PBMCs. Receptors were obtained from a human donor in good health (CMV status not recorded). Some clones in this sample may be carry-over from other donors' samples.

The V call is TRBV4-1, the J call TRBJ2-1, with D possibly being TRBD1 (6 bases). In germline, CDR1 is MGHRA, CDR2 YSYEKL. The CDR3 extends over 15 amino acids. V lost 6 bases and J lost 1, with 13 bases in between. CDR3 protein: CASRRGGESYNEQFF. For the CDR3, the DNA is TGCGCCAGCAGAAGAGGGGGAGAGTCCTACAATGAGCAGTTCTTC.

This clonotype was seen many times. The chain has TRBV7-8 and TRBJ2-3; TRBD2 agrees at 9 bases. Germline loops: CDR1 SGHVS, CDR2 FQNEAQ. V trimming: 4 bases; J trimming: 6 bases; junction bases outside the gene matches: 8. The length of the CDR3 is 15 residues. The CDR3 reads CASSSGGGGADTQYF. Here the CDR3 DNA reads TGTGCCAGCAGCTCAGGAGGCGGGGGGGCTGATACGCAGTATTTT.

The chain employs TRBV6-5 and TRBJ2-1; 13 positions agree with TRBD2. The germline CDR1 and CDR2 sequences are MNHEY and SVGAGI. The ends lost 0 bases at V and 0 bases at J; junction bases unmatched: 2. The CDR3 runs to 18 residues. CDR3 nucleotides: TGTGCCAGCAGTTACTCAGGACTAGCGGGGGACTCCTACAATGAGCAGTTCTTC. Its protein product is CASSYSGLAGDSYNEQFF.

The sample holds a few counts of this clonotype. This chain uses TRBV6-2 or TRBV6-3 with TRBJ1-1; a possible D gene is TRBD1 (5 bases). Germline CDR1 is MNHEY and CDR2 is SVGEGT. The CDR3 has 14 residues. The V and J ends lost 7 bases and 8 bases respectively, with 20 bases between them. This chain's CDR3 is CASTITRVTEEAFF. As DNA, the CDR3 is TGTGCCAGCACCATTACGAGGGTGACAGAGGAAGCTTTCTTT.

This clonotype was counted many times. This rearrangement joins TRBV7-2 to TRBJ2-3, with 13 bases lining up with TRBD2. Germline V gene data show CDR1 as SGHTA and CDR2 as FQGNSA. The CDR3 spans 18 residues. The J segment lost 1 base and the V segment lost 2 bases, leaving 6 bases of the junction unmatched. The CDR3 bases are TGTGCCAGCAGCTTAAAACTAGCGGGGGGGCTGGGCACAGATACGCAGTATTTT. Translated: CASSLKLAGGLGTDTQYF.

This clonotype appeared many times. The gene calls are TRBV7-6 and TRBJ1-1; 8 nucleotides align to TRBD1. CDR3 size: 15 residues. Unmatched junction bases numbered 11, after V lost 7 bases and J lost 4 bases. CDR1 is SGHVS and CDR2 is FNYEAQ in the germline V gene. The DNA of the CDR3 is TGTGCCAGCACCCCGACAGGGGCTATGAGCACTGAAGCTTTCTTT. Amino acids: CASTPTGAMSTEAFF.

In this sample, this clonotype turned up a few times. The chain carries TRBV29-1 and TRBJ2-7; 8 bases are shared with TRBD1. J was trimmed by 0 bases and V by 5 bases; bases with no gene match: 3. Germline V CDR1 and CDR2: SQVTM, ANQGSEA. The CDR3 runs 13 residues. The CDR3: CSVQDRASYEQYF. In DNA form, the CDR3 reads TGCAGCGTTCAGGACAGGGCCTCCTACGAGCAGTACTTC.

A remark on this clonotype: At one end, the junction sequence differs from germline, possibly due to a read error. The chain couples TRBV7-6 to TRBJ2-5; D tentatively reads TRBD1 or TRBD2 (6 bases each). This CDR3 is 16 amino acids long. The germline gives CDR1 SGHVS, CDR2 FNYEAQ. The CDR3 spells CVSSSIPRGVQETQYF. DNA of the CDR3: TGTGTCAGCAGCTCCATCCCTAGGGGGGTGCAAGAGACCCAGTACTTC. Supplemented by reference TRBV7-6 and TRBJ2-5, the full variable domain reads GAGVSQSPRYKVTKRGQDVALRCDPISGHVSLYWYRQALGQGPEFLTYFNYEAQQDKSGLPNDRFSAERPEGSISTLTIQRTEQRDSAMYRCVSSSIPRGVQETQYFGPGTRLLVL.

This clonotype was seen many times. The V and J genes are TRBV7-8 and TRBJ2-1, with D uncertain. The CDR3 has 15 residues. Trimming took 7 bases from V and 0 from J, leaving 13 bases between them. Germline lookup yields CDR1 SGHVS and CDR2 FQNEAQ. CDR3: CASTEDTPSYNEQFF. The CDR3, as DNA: TGTGCCAGCACGGAAGACACACCCTCCTACAATGAGCAGTTCTTC.